Given below is one T cell receptor beta chain in context. This entry belongs to a study of shared clonotypes between healthy human individuals. Germline V gives CDR1 SGHTA, CDR2 FQGNSA. The CDR3 sequence is 15 residues long. J lost 1 base, V lost 6 bases, and 3 bases had no gene match. The table came from immunoSEQ multiplex PCR; TCRdb's copy has only in-frame clones and leaves some out. The sample has about 670,000 clones, 60% to 80% seen once. The receptor was derived from a woman in her 30s in good health. The sequenced sample was memory CD4+ T cells sorted from blood. Subset given: CD45RA-negative fraction. This chain joins TRBV7-2 and TRBJ2-1; 10 bases line up with TRBD1. CDR3 DNA: TGTGCCAGCAGATTGGGACAGGGGTCCTACAATGAGCAGTTCTTC. Amino acids: CASRLGQGSYNEQFF.